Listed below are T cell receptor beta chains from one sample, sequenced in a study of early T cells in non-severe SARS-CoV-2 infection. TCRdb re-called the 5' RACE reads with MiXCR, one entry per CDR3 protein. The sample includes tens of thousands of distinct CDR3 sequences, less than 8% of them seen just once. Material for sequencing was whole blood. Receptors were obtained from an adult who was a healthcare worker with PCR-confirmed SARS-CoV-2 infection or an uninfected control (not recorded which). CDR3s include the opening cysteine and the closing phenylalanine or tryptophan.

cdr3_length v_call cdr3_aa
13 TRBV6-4 CASSEVWGARAFF
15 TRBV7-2 CASSLDGTDNQPQHF
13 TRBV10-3 CAMRGKNTGELFF
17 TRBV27 CASSLALPGVSNSPLHF
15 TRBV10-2 CASRTSGSSYNEQFF
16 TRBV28 CASSLSGAVAKNIQYF
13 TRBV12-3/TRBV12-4 CASNPSGAGELFF
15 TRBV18 CASSRQAGGEETQYF
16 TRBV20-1 CSARELGGYSNQPQHF
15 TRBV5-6 CASSLGRGPTDTQYF
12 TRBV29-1 CSVMLYTYEQYF
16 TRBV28 CASSFAGGTSTDTQYF
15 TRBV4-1 CASSQLAGDTGELFF
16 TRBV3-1 CASSSSGGADPNEQFF
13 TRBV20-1 CSARDPGGNIQYF
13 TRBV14 CASSQELYSPLHF
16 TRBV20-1 CSASSQPTLNTGELFF
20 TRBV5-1 CASSLVYSGFMPLGTDTQYF
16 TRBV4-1 CASSLYEGVAGNIQYF
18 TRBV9 CASSVASRLGRANEKLFF
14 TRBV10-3 CAISETGDSYEQYF
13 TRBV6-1 CASMISSYNEQFF
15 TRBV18 CASSTSGSVTDTQYF
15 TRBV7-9 CASSKTLDPNTEAFF
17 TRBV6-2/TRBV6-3 CASSFDRGSTLYNEQFF
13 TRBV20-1 CSARLPTGNTQYF
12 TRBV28 CASSSPATRAFF
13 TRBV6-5 CASSYLSQETQYF
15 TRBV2 CASSSTGSGANVLTF
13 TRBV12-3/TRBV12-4 CASSLDQGSEQFF
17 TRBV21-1 CASSKEVTSGTADTQYF
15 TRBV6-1 CASSEARVRSDTQYF
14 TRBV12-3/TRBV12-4 CASSPSYRVYEQYF
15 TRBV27 CASSLRREGTDTQYF
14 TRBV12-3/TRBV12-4 CASSSDRDGYGYTF